Each of the 25 T cell receptor beta chains below was sequenced from the same sample in a study of B cell selection in AIRE deficiency. Sorted regulatory T cells were CD4-positive, CD25-high and CD127-low or negative. The method was immunoSEQ multiplex PCR; TCRdb's version includes in-frame clones alone and lacks a portion of them. The data contain tens of thousands of clones, around 90% of them seen just once; the ten biggest clones take up more than 1.3%. Sequencing was done on a sample of CD4+CD25+ Tregs sorted from PBMCs. Receptor source: a human donor in good health.

The V gene is TRBV2, the J gene TRBJ2-5; D call uncertain. With 6 bases removed from V and 4 bases from J, the gap between germline ends came to 12 bases. Germline assignment: CDR1 SNHLY and CDR2 FYNNEI. The CDR3 loop spans 13 amino acids. The CDR3 protein is CASRLDVGETQYF. The CDR3 region has the DNA TGTGCCAGCAGGCTGGACGTAGGAGAGACCCAGTACTTC.

CDR3 nucleotides: TGTGCCAGCAGTGACTTCAATGAGCAGTTCTTC. The encoded protein is CASSDFNEQFF. The chain uses TRBV2 and TRBJ2-1; D remains ambiguous. This CDR3 comprises 11 residues. The V end lost 3 bases, the J end lost 6 bases, and 3 bases lay between the germline ends. Germline-derived CDR1 and CDR2 are SNHLY and FYNNEI.

This clone was found a few times. This chain connects TRBV14 to TRBJ2-1; D is undetermined. This CDR3 has 17 amino acids. V lost 4 bases and J 0 bases, leaving 16 bases between the germline ends. The germline V gene has CDR1 SGHDN and CDR2 FVKESK. The CDR3: CASSLGRIFSSYNEQFF. The CDR3 bases are TGTGCCAGCAGCCTTGGACGGATTTTTAGCTCCTACAATGAGCAGTTCTTC.

This clone was counted only a few times. The chain recombines TRBV19 with TRBJ2-7; D is possibly TRBD1 or TRBD2 (5 bases each). The V end lost 6 bases, the J end lost 2 bases, and 14 bases lay between the germline ends. Looked up from germline, CDR1 is LNHDA and CDR2 is SQIVND (reference sequence). The CDR3 spans 14 residues. The CDR3 sequence: CASSKPGRTYEQYF. DNA for the CDR3: TGTGCCAGTAGCAAGCCGGGACGGACCTACGAGCAGTACTTC.

This chain connects TRBV6-6 to TRBJ2-4; TRBD1 aligns across 7 bases. The CDR3 has 15 amino acids. Trimming cost V 4 bases and J 1 base; bases outside gene matches: 4. The V gene's germline CDR1 is MNHNY and CDR2 SVGAGI (reference sequence). CDR3 in amino acids: CASSSTGEAKNIQYF. DNA of the CDR3: TGTGCCAGCAGTTCAACAGGGGAGGCCAAAAACATTCAGTACTTC.

The sample holds a few counts of this clone. The CDR3 protein is CASSRPRFPGLSIQETQYF. The CDR3 nucleotides read TGCGCCAGCAGCCGTCCCCGTTTCCCGGGACTAAGTATCCAAGAGACCCAGTACTTC. V is TRBV5-1 and J is TRBJ2-5; 7 bases are shared with TRBD2. CDR3 length equals 19 residues. The germline CDR1 and CDR2 sequences are SGHRS and YFSETQ. V gave up 4 bases and J gave up 1 base; unmatched junction bases: 19.

The genes are TRBV6-1 and TRBJ1-1, with D perhaps matching TRBD1 (5 bases). The length of the CDR3 is 14 residues. CDR1 and CDR2 from the germline V gene are MNHNS and SASEGT. Trimming took off 4 bases at V and 3 bases at J, with 12 bases between the two ends. CDR3 nucleotide sequence: TGTGCCAGCAGTGCATACCAAGGGGACACTGAAGCTTTCTTT. Its protein is CASSAYQGDTEAFF.

This chain connects TRBV27 to TRBJ2-2; D is uncertain. This CDR3 region has 13 residues. The germline gives CDR1 MNHEY, CDR2 SMNVEV (reference sequence). Trimming left V 6 bases short and J 3 bases short, with 8 bases between. The CDR3 region has the DNA TGTGCCAGCAGCTTGATTGACACCGGGGAGCTGTTTTTT. Amino acid sequence: CASSLIDTGELFF.

A note on this clone: The junction departs from the called germline gene at one end, perhaps through a read error. This rearrangement joins TRBV25-1 to TRBJ2-1, with D perhaps TRBD1 (6 bases). The germline gives CDR1 MGHDK, CDR2 SYGVNS. The CDR3 is made up of 14 amino acids. The CDR3 here is CASSEGGHYNGQFF. CDR3 bases: TGTGCCAGCAGTGAAGGGGGCCACTACAATGGGCAGTTCTTC.

On this clone itself: Sequence at one end of the junction differs from germline and may be a read error. The chain links TRBV27 to TRBJ2-6; D is perhaps TRBD1 (5 bases). Germline V gives CDR1 MNHEY, CDR2 SMNVEV (reference sequence). This CDR3 region has 13 residues. The CDR3 nucleotides are TGCGGTACCAGGGTCTCTGGGGCCAACGTCCCGACTTTC. Amino acids: CGTRVSGANVPTF.

This clone occurred once. The chain is built from TRBV9 and TRBJ2-2, with 8 bases that match TRBD2. CDR1 and CDR2 from the germline V gene are SGDLS and YYNGEE. J lost 3 bases, V lost 0 bases, and 7 bases had no gene match. This CDR3 spans 17 amino acids. CDR3 coding DNA: TGTGCCAGCAGCGTAGACCCGGGGGGGCTCGACACCGGGGAGCTGTTTTTT. Protein product: CASSVDPGGLDTGELFF.

V gene TRBV7-4 combines with J gene TRBJ1-1, with 9 bases lining up with TRBD1. Germline lookup yields CDR1 SGHVT and CDR2 SQSDAQ. V gave up 3 bases and J gave up 1 base; unmatched junction bases: 6. CDR3 length: 16 amino acids. CDR3 protein: CASSFRDRETNTEAFF. The CDR3 bases are TGTGCCAGCAGCTTCCGGGACAGGGAGACGAACACTGAAGCTTTCTTT.

The gene calls are TRBV7-9 and TRBJ2-5, with TRBD2 as a possible D gene (7 bases). Per the germline V gene, CDR1 is SEHNR and CDR2 is FQNEAQ (reference sequence). This CDR3 has 14 amino acids. V dropped 4 bases and J dropped 3 bases, with 12 bases sitting between them. Here the CDR3 reads CASSWGLAEETQYF. The CDR3 DNA sequence: TGTGCCAGCAGCTGGGGGCTAGCGGAAGAGACCCAGTACTTC.

The chain carries TRBV7-6 and TRBJ1-2; D remains ambiguous. Trimming took 3 bases from V and 6 from J, leaving 11 bases between them. The CDR3 runs to 13 residues. Germline V CDR1 and CDR2: SGHVS, FNYEAQ. CDR3 nucleotides: TGTGCCAGCAGCTTGGACCCGGTAGATGGCTACACCTTC. Translation gives CASSLDPVDGYTF.

The chain recombines TRBV28 with TRBJ2-6; no clear D gene. This CDR3 has 15 amino acids. Germline V lookup: CDR1 MDHEN, CDR2 SYDVKM. The V and J ends lost 5 bases and 4 bases respectively, with 12 bases between them. The CDR3 region has the DNA TGTGCCAGCAGTCCCCGACGTCTAGGGGCCAACGTCCTGACTTTC. Translating gives CASSPRRLGANVLTF.

The genes are TRBV12-5 and TRBJ1-3; D unresolved. Trimming stripped 4 bases from V and 4 bases from J, with 8 bases between. The CDR3 has 13 amino acids. Germline V lookup: CDR1 LGHNT, CDR2 FRNRAP. The CDR3 sequence is CASGWHRGNTIYF. DNA of the CDR3: TGTGCTAGTGGTTGGCACCGCGGAAACACCATATATTTT.

The CDR3 nucleotides read TGTGCCAGCAGTTCAAGAAGCTCCATTTACACTGAAGCTTTCTTT. Translating gives CASSSRSSIYTEAFF. The chain has TRBV2 and TRBJ1-1; no clear D. V lost 5 bases and J lost 3, with 16 bases in between. The V gene's germline CDR1 is SNHLY and CDR2 FYNNEI. CDR3 length: 15 amino acids.

The chain employs TRBV15 and TRBJ2-6, with 8 bases aligning to TRBD1. The CDR3 extends over 15 amino acids. Germline V gene data show CDR1 as LNHNV and CDR2 as YYDKDF (reference sequence). Germline trimming cut 6 bases from V and 2 bases from J; bases unmatched to any gene: 3. The CDR3 protein is CATRAGGAGANVLTF. CDR3 DNA: TGTGCCACCAGGGCAGGGGGCGCTGGGGCCAACGTCCTGACTTTC. Full variable domain (missing parts from reference TRBV15 and TRBJ2-6): DAMVIQNPRYQVTQFGKPVTLSCSQTLNHNVMYWYQQKSSQAPKLLFHYYDKDFNNEADTPDNFQSRRPNTSFCFLDIRSPGLGDTAMYLCATRAGGAGANVLTFGAGSRLTVL.

V is TRBV5-4 and J is TRBJ1-1; D unresolved. The CDR3 totals 15 residues. From germline, CDR1 is SGHNT and CDR2 YYREEE (reference sequence). V was shortened by 2 bases and J by 0 bases, with 11 bases between the two germline ends. DNA of the CDR3: TGTGCCAGCAGCTTTGGACCGCCTCTGAACACTGAAGCTTTCTTT. As protein: CASSFGPPLNTEAFF.

The CDR3 sequence: CASGSQGNNEKLFF. CDR3 nucleotides: TGTGCCAGCGGTTCACAGGGGAATAATGAAAAACTGTTTTTT. The rearrangement uses TRBV6-5 and TRBJ1-4; 7 bases line up with TRBD1. This CDR3 has 14 amino acids. Germline lookup yields CDR1 MNHEY and CDR2 SVGAGI. V was pared by 8 bases and J by 4 bases, with 7 bases of the junction left unmatched.

This sequence joins TRBV5-1 and TRBJ1-1; 10 bases are shared with TRBD1. Losses at the gene ends were 4 bases for V and 12 bases for J; bases not matched to a gene: 9. The CDR3 runs 13 residues. The germline V gene encodes CDR1 SGHRS and CDR2 YFSETQ. CDR3 protein: CASSITGTGVPFF. For the CDR3, the DNA is TGCGCCAGCAGCATTACAGGGACAGGGGTGCCTTTCTTT.

The genes are TRBV7-2 and TRBJ2-3; the D is unclear. The CDR3 spans 11 residues. V shed 3 bases and J shed 6 bases, with 4 bases lying between them. The V gene's germline CDR1 is SGHTA and CDR2 FQGNSA. CDR3 region: CASSFYDTQYF. CDR3 bases: TGTGCCAGCAGCTTCTATGATACGCAGTATTTT. The full variable domain, its missing parts supplied by reference TRBV7-2 and TRBJ2-3, is GAGVSQSPSNKVTEKGKDVELRCDPISGHTALYWYRQSLGQGLEFLIYFQGNSAPDKSGLPSDRFSAERTGGSVSTLTIQRTQQEDSAVYLCASSFYDTQYFGPGTRLTVL.

The genes are TRBV19 and TRBJ2-7, with TRBD1 matching 9 bases. The CDR3 sequence is 15 residues long. V was clipped by 1 base and J by 4 bases; unmatched bases: 5. Germline CDR1 is LNHDA and CDR2 is SQIVND (reference sequence). CDR3 coding DNA: TGTGCCAGTAGTATAGTCTCCGGACAGGGGTACGAGCAGTACTTC. This encodes CASSIVSGQGYEQYF.

The chain recombines TRBV4-2 with TRBJ1-2; D is possibly TRBD1 (6 bases). The germline V gene has CDR1 LGHNA and CDR2 YNFKEQ. Trimming cost V 5 bases and J 3 bases, with 10 bases left between them. CDR3 length: 13 amino acids. CDR3 sequence: CASSLEGDYGYTF. In DNA form, the CDR3 reads TGTGCCAGCAGCTTGGAGGGGGACTATGGCTACACCTTC.

This chain connects TRBV2 to TRBJ2-1, with a weak D call TRBD1 (6 bases). Trimming shortened V by 6 bases and J by 1 base, and 10 bases separated the two germline ends. The CDR3 length is 14 residues. The germline V gene encodes CDR1 SNHLY and CDR2 FYNNEI. The CDR3 spells CASRPQGSYNEQFF. CDR3 coding DNA: TGTGCCAGCAGGCCCCAGGGGTCCTACAATGAGCAGTTCTTC.